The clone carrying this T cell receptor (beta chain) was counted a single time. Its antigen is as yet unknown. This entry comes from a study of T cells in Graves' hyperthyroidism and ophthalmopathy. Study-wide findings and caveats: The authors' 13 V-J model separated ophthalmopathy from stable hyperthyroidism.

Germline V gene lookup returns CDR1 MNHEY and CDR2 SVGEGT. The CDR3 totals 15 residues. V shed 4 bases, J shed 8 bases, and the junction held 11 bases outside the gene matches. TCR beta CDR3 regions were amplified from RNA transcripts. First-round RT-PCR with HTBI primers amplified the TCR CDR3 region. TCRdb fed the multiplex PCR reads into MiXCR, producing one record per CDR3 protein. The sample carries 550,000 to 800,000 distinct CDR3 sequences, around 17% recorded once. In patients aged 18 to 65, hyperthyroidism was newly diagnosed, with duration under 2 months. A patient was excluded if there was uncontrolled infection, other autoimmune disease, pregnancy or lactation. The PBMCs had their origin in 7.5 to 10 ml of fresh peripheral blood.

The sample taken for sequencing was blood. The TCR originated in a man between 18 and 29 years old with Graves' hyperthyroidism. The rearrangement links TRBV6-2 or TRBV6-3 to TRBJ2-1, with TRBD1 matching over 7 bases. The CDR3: CASSSWTRQGHEQFF. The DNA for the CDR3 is TGTGCCAGCAGTTCATGGACGAGACAGGGCCATGAGCAGTTCTTC.